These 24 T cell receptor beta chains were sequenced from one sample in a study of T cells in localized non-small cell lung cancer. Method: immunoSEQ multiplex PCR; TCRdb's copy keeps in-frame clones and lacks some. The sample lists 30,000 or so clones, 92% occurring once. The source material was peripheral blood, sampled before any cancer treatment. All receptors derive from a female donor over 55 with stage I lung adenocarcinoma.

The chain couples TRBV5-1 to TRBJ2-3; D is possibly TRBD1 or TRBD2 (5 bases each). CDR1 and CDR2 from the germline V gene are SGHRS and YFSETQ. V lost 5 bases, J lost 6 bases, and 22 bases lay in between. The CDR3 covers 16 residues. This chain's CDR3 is CASSRPGTLPADTQYF. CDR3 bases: TGCGCCAGCAGTCGTCCCGGGACCCTCCCGGCCGATACGCAGTATTTT. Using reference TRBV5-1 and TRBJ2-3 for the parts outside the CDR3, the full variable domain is KAGVTQTPRYLIKTRGQQVTLSCSPISGHRSVSWYQQTPGQGLQFLFEYFSETQRNKGNFPGRFSGRQFSNSRSEMNVSTLELGDSALYLCASSRPGTLPADTQYFGPGTRLTVL.

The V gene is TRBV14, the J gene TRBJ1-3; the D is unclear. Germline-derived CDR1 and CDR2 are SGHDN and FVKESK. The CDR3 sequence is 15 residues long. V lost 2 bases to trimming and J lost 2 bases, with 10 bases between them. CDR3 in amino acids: CASSQPWATGNTIYF. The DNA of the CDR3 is TGTGCCAGCAGCCAACCCTGGGCGACTGGAAACACCATATATTTT.

The DNA for the CDR3 is TGTGCCAGTGCATTGACAGGTAACACTGAAGCTTTCTTT. Protein product: CASALTGNTEAFF. The chain recombines TRBV19 with TRBJ1-1; tentative D call: TRBD1 (6 bases). CDR1 is LNHDA and CDR2 is SQIVND in the germline V gene (reference sequence). The CDR3 totals 13 residues. The V gene lost 8 bases and the J gene lost 2 bases, with 12 bases spanning the gap.

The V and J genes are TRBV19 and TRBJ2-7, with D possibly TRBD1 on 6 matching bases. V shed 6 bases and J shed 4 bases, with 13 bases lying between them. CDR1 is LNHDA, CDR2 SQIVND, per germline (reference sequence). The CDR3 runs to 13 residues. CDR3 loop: CASSLLQGYEQYF. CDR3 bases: TGTGCCAGTAGCCTCCTCCAGGGGTACGAGCAGTACTTC.

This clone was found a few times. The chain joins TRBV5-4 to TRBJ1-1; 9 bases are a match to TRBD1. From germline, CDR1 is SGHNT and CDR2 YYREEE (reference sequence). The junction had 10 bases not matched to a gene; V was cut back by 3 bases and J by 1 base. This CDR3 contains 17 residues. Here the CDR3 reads CASSSGTGTWGNTEAFF. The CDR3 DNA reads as TGTGCCAGCAGCTCCGGGACAGGGACTTGGGGGAACACTGAAGCTTTCTTT. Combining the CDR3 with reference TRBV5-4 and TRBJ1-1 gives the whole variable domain ETGVTQSPTHLIKTRGQQVTLRCSSQSGHNTVSWYQQALGQGPQFIFQYYREEENGRGNFPPRFSGLQFPNYSSELNVNALELDDSALYLCASSSGTGTWGNTEAFFGQGTRLTVV.

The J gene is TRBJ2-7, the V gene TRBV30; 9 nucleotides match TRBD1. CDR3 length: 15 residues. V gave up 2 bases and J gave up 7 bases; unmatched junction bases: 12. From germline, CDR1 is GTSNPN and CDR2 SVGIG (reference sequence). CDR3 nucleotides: TGTGCCTGGAGTCTTCCTGAACAGGGGGCCGGTGAGCAGTACTTC. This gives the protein CAWSLPEQGAGEQYF.

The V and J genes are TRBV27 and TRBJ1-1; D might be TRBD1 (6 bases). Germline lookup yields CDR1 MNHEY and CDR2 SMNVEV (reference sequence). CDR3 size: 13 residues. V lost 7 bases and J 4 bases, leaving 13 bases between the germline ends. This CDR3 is CASKAPRGTEAFF. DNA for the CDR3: TGTGCCAGCAAAGCACCCAGGGGCACTGAAGCTTTCTTT.

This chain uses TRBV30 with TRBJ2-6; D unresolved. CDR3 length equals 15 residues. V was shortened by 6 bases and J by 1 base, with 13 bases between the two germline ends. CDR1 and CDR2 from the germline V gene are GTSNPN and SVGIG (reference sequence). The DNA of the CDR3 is TGTGCCTGCCAAACGAGGCTTTCTGGGGCCAACGTCCTGACTTTC. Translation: CACQTRLSGANVLTF.

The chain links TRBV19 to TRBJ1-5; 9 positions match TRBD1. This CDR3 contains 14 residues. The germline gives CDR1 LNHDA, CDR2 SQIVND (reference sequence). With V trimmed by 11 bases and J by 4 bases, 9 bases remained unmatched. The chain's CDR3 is CADRGRGGNQPQHF. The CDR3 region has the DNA TGTGCCGACAGGGGGAGGGGAGGAAATCAGCCCCAGCATTTT.

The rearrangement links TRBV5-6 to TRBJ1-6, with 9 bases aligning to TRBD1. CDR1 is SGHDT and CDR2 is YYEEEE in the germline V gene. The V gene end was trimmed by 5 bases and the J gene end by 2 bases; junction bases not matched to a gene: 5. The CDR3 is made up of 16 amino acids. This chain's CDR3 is CASRAGQGTYNSPLHF. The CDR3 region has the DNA TGTGCCAGCAGAGCAGGACAGGGGACCTATAATTCACCCCTCCACTTT.

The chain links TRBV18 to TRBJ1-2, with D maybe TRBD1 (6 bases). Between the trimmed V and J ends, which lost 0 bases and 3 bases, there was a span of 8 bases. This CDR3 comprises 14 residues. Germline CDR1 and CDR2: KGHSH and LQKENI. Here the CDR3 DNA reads TGTGCCAGCTCACCACCGTCAGGGGACTATGGCTACACCTTC. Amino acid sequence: CASSPPSGDYGYTF.

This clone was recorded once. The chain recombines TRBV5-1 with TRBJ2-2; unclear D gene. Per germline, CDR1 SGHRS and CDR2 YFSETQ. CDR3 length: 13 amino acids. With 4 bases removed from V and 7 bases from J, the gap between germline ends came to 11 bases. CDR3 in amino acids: CASSPRVVGELFF. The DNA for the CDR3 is TGCGCCAGCAGCCCCCGAGTGGTCGGGGAGCTGTTTTTT.

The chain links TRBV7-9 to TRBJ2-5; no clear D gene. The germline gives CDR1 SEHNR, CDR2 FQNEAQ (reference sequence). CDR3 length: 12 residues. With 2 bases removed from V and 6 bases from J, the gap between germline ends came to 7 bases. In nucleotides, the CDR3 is TGTGCCAGCAGCTTAATCTTGCAGACCCAGTACTTC. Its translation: CASSLILQTQYF.

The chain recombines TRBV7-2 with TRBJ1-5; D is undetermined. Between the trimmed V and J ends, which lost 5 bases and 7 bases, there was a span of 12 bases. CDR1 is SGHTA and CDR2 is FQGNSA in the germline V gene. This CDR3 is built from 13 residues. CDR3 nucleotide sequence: TGTGCCAGCAGCCCCCTCCGCGACCAGCCCCAGCATTTT. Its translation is CASSPLRDQPQHF.

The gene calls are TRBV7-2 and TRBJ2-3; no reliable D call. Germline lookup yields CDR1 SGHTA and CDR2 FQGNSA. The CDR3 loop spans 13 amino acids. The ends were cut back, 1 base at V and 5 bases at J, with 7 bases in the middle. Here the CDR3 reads CASSLDPRDTQYF. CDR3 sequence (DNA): TGTGCCAGCAGCTTAGACCCGCGAGATACGCAGTATTTT.

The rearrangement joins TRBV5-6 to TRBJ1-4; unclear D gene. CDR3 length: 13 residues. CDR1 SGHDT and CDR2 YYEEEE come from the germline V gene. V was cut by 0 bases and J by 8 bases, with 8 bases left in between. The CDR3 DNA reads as TGTGCCAGCAGCTTGGGATCTGGGGAAAAACTGTTTTTT. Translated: CASSLGSGEKLFF. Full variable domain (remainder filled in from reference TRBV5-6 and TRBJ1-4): DAGVTQSPTHLIKTRGQQVTLRCSPKSGHDTVSWYQQALGQGPQFIFQYYEEEERQRGNFPDRFSGHQFPNYSSELNVNALLLGDSALYLCASSLGSGEKLFFGSGTQLSVL.

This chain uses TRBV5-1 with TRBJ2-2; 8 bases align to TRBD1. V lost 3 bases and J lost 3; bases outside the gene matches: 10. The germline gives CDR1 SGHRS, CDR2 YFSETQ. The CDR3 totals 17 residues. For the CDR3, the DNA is TGCGCCAGCAGCTCGCTCGGGACAGGAGACTACACCGGGGAGCTGTTTTTT. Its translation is CASSSLGTGDYTGELFF. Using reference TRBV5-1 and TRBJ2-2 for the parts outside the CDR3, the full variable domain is KAGVTQTPRYLIKTRGQQVTLSCSPISGHRSVSWYQQTPGQGLQFLFEYFSETQRNKGNFPGRFSGRQFSNSRSEMNVSTLELGDSALYLCASSSLGTGDYTGELFFGEGSRLTVL.

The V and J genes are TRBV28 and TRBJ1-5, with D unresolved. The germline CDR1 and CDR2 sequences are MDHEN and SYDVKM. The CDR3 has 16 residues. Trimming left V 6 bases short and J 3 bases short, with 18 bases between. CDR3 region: CASRGSDRWNNQPQHF. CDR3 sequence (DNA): TGTGCCAGCAGGGGCTCAGACCGTTGGAACAATCAGCCCCAGCATTTT.

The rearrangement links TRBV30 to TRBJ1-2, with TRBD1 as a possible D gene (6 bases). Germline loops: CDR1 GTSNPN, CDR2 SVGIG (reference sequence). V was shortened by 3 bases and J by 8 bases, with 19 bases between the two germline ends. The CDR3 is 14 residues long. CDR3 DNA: TGTGCCTGGAGCGCAAAACAGGGTTGGAACGGCTACACCTTC. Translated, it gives CAWSAKQGWNGYTF.

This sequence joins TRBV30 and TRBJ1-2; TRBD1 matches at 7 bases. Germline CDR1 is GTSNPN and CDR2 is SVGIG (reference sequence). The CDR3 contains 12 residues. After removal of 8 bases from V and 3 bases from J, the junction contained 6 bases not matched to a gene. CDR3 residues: CADYRGYYGYTF. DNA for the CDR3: TGTGCCGACTACAGGGGCTACTATGGCTACACCTTC.

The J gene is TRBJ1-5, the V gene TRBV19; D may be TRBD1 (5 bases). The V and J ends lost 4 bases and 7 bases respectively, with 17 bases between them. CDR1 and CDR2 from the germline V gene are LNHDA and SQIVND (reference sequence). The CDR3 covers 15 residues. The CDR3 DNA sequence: TGTGCCAGTAGTAAGGTCTCATCGGGGGAGCAGCCCCAGCATTTT. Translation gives CASSKVSSGEQPQHF.

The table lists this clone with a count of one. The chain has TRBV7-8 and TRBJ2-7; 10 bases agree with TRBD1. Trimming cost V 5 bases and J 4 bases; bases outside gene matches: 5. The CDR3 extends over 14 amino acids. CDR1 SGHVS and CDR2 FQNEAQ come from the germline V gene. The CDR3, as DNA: TGTGCCAGCAGCCCGATGGGACAGGGGTACGAGCAGTACTTC. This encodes CASSPMGQGYEQYF.

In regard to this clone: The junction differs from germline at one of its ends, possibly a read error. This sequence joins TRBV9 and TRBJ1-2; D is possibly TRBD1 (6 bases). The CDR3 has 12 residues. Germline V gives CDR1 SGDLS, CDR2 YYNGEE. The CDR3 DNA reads TGTGCCAGCAGCGTAGGTACAACAGGGTTATACTTC. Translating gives CASSVGTTGLYF.

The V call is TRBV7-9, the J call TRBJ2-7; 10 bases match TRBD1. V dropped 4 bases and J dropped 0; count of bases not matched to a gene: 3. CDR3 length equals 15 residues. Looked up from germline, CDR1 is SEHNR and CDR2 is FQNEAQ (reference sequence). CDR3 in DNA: TGTGCCAGCAGCTCCGGGACAGGGGTCTCCTACGAGCAGTACTTC. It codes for CASSSGTGVSYEQYF.